A single sample gave rise to the 21 T cell receptor beta chains below, sequenced in a study of shared clonotypes between healthy human individuals. Clones were sequenced by immunoSEQ multiplex PCR, and TCRdb holds only the in-frame ones, with some missing. Of roughly 1.5 million clones in the sample, about 98% are singletons; the top ten hold roughly 0.42%. Sequenced material: naive CD4+ T cells sorted from blood. Indicated subset: CD45RA+ positively selected. All receptors derive from a man aged 25-40 years in good health.

The rearrangement links TRBV29-1 to TRBJ1-2, with D perhaps TRBD1 (6 bases). Looked up from germline, CDR1 is SQVTM and CDR2 is ANQGSEA. With 5 bases removed from V and 8 bases from J, the gap between germline ends came to 12 bases. CDR3 length equals 11 residues. CDR3 region: CSVLGGLGYTF. CDR3 DNA sequence: TGCAGCGTTTTAGGGGGGCTAGGCTACACCTTC.

This clone was seen a single time. This sequence joins TRBV2 and TRBJ2-7; D may be TRBD2 (5 bases). This CDR3 is 14 amino acids long. Germline CDR1 and CDR2: SNHLY and FYNNEI. With 7 bases removed from V and 2 bases from J, the gap between germline ends came to 15 bases. The CDR3 sequence: CASTSIPVAYEQYF. The CDR3 nucleotides read TGTGCCAGCACTAGCATTCCTGTTGCCTACGAGCAGTACTTC.

This clone was recorded only once. The chain is built from TRBV28 and TRBJ1-2; possible D gene TRBD1, 5 bases. Germline-derived CDR1 and CDR2 are MDHEN and SYDVKM. V lost 3 bases and J 8 bases, leaving 13 bases between the germline ends. This CDR3 region has 13 residues. The CDR3: CASSLLGAIGYTF. CDR3 bases: TGTGCCAGCAGTTTGTTAGGGGCTATCGGCTACACCTTC.

CDR3 in DNA: TGTGCCAGCAGTAAAACAACGAGCAATCAGCCCCAGCATTTT. This encodes CASSKTTSNQPQHF. V and J are TRBV27 and TRBJ1-5; D not resolved. This CDR3 contains 14 residues. With 5 bases removed from V and 1 base from J, the gap between germline ends came to 9 bases. Germline CDR1 MNHEY, CDR2 SMNVEV (reference sequence).

This clone was seen just once. V usage is TRBV30 and J usage is TRBJ2-7; a weak D match, TRBD2 (6 bases). V was trimmed by 1 base and J by 0 bases, leaving 16 bases between them. The CDR3 is 16 residues long. From germline, CDR1 is GTSNPN and CDR2 SVGIG (reference sequence). The CDR3 region has the DNA TGTGCCTGGAGTGCAGAGAGCGGGCGGATCTCCTACGAGCAGTACTTC. Residues: CAWSAESGRISYEQYF.

The chain couples TRBV7-8 to TRBJ1-1; 11 nucleotides match TRBD1. This CDR3 is 17 amino acids long. Germline trimming cut 2 bases from V and 4 bases from J; bases unmatched to any gene: 9. Germline CDR1 is SGHVS and CDR2 is FQNEAQ. CDR3 amino acids: CASSLSGTGGLGTEAFF. The DNA of the CDR3 is TGTGCCAGCAGCTTATCCGGGACAGGGGGTTTGGGCACTGAAGCTTTCTTT.

This chain uses TRBV7-2 with TRBJ1-2; 8 bases are shared with TRBD1. Germline V CDR1 and CDR2: SGHTA, FQGNSA. This CDR3 comprises 15 residues. Losses at the gene ends were 3 bases for V and 8 bases for J; bases not matched to a gene: 11. Here the CDR3 DNA reads TGTGCCAGCAGCTTGCTCTCCCAGGGGGCGCCCGGCTACACCTTC. Protein product: CASSLLSQGAPGYTF.

To note about this clone: This CDR3 is also generated by other DNA sequences in the sample. The chain has TRBV5-4 and TRBJ1-4; no firm D call. CDR3 length: 15 amino acids. CDR1 SGHNT and CDR2 YYREEE come from the germline V gene (reference sequence). Trimming stripped 0 bases from V and 0 bases from J, with 6 bases between. The CDR3 loop reads CASSLGGTTNEKLFF. The CDR3 DNA reads as TGTGCCAGCAGCTTGGGGGGAACAACTAATGAAAAACTGTTTTTT.

The rearrangement links TRBV2 to TRBJ2-5; the match to TRBD2 covers 10 bases. V lost 10 bases and J lost 0; bases outside the gene matches: 23. Germline loops: CDR1 SNHLY, CDR2 FYNNEI. The CDR3 runs to 20 residues. CDR3 region: CAILSYMGTSDRDNQETQYF. CDR3 in DNA: TGTGCCATCCTCTCCTATATGGGGACTAGCGACCGGGATAACCAAGAGACCCAGTACTTC.

This clone was recorded only once. The chain recombines TRBV7-2 with TRBJ1-1; D not certain. The CDR3 sequence is 15 residues long. Trimming cost V 5 bases and J 1 base, with 14 bases left between them. CDR1 SGHTA and CDR2 FQGNSA come from the germline V gene. The CDR3 region is CASSPSGPANTEAFF. The CDR3 nucleotides read TGTGCCAGCAGCCCATCCGGGCCGGCGAACACTGAAGCTTTCTTT.

This chain links TRBV27 with TRBJ2-3; 9 bases match TRBD2. This CDR3 is built from 18 residues. Per the germline V gene, CDR1 is MNHEY and CDR2 is SMNVEV (reference sequence). V shed 3 bases, J shed 2 bases, and the junction held 12 bases outside the gene matches. The CDR3 DNA is TGTGCCAGCAGTTTCCGATTCGCGGGAGGGTTCCCCACAGATACGCAGTATTTT. It encodes CASSFRFAGGFPTDTQYF.

This clone came up once. The V gene is TRBV18, the J gene TRBJ1-5; D gene unclear. Trimming removed 6 bases from V and 0 bases from J, with 18 bases in between. The V gene's germline CDR1 is KGHSH and CDR2 LQKENI. This CDR3 spans 17 amino acids. In nucleotides, the CDR3 is TGTGCCAGCTCGAGCCGGATCTCCGCTAATAGCAATCAGCCCCAGCATTTT. This encodes CASSSRISANSNQPQHF.

This clone is a singleton in its sample. The chain links TRBV11-2 to TRBJ2-3; no clear D gene. Trimming pared 1 base from V and 6 bases from J, leaving 8 bases between. The CDR3 covers 13 residues. Germline assignment: CDR1 SGHAT and CDR2 FQNNGV. CDR3 amino acids: CASSLGQIDTQYF. In DNA, the CDR3 is TGTGCCAGCAGCTTAGGACAAATTGATACGCAGTATTTT.

This chain links TRBV18 with TRBJ2-7; 14 bases map to TRBD2. With 6 bases clipped from V and 5 bases from J, the junction kept 21 bases outside the gene matches. From germline, CDR1 is KGHSH and CDR2 LQKENI. The CDR3 consists of 20 residues. CDR3 loop: CASSALAGTSGRKSGDEQYF. CDR3 DNA sequence: TGTGCCAGCTCCGCGTTGGCCGGGACTAGCGGGAGAAAAAGTGGTGACGAGCAGTACTTC.

Notes on this clone: This same CDR3 is encoded by further DNA sequences in the sample. The V gene is TRBV5-1, the J gene TRBJ2-1; the D gene is possibly TRBD1 (5 bases). The CDR3 extends over 12 amino acids. Trimming shortened V by 2 bases and J by 7 bases, and 7 bases separated the two germline ends. Germline CDR1 reads SGHRS; CDR2 reads YFSETQ. The CDR3 protein is CASSFPGNEQFF. For the CDR3, the DNA is TGCGCCAGCAGCTTTCCAGGGAATGAGCAGTTCTTC.

Comments on this clone: The sample carries other DNA sequences with the same CDR3. V usage is TRBV9 and J usage is TRBJ2-1; 12 nucleotides align to TRBD2. Germline V gene lookup returns CDR1 SGDLS and CDR2 YYNGEE. The CDR3 is 15 amino acids. The V segment lost 3 bases and the J segment 4 bases; nucleotides outside the gene matches: 2. The CDR3 DNA sequence: TGTGCCAGCAGCGGGACTAGCGGGACTTACAATGAGCAGTTCTTC. It codes for CASSGTSGTYNEQFF.

The chain is built from TRBV10-3 and TRBJ2-7, with 10 bases aligning to TRBD2. Germline CDR1 ENHRY, CDR2 SYGVKD. With V trimmed by 2 bases and J by 6 bases, 13 bases remained unmatched. The CDR3 runs to 17 residues. Here the CDR3 DNA reads TGTGCCATCAGTGAGCTGGGGGCTAGCGGGAGTTGGGGCGAGCAGTACTTC. This gives the protein CAISELGASGSWGEQYF.

CDR3 sequence (DNA): TGTGCCACCATGGTTGATAGCGGGACATACAATGAGCAGTTCTTC. Its protein is CATMVDSGTYNEQFF. V and J are TRBV15 and TRBJ2-1; TRBD2 matches at 8 bases. After removal of 7 bases from V and 4 bases from J, the junction contained 9 bases not matched to a gene. This CDR3 has 15 amino acids. Germline loops: CDR1 LNHNV, CDR2 YYDKDF (reference sequence).

The genes are TRBV28 and TRBJ2-7; D possibly uses TRBD1 or TRBD2 (5 bases each). V was clipped by 5 bases and J by 10 bases, with 15 bases between them. This CDR3 region has 12 residues. Germline values: CDR1 MDHEN, CDR2 SYDVKM. The CDR3, as DNA: TGTGCCAGCAGTCCGCTACCAGGGAGTCAGTACTTC. Encoded protein: CASSPLPGSQYF.

The chain has TRBV2 and TRBJ2-7; D perhaps matches TRBD1 (5 bases). V was shortened by 7 bases and J by 6 bases, with 22 bases between the two germline ends. Germline V gene sequence: CDR1 SNHLY, CDR2 FYNNEI. The CDR3 contains 15 residues. CDR3 DNA sequence: TGTGCCAGCAACGACGTCGGACACACCGCCGGCGAGCAGTACTTC. It yields the protein CASNDVGHTAGEQYF. The variable domain in full, with the rest retrieved from reference TRBV2 and TRBJ2-7, is EPEVTQTPSHQVTQMGQEVILRCVPISNHLYFYWYRQILGQKVEFLVSFYNNEISEKSEIFDDQFSVERPDGSNFTLKIRSTKLEDSAMYFCASNDVGHTAGEQYFGPGTRLTVT.

The chain recombines TRBV28 with TRBJ2-7; D might be TRBD1 or TRBD2, each matching 5 bases. Trimming took off 0 bases at V and 6 bases at J, with 18 bases between the two ends. This CDR3 has 16 residues. Per germline, CDR1 MDHEN and CDR2 SYDVKM. The CDR3: CASSLWITGRGREQYF. CDR3 DNA sequence: TGTGCCAGCAGTTTATGGATAACAGGACGGGGCCGCGAGCAGTACTTC. The whole variable domain, filled in from reference TRBV28 and TRBJ2-7, reads DVKVTQSSRYLVKRTGEKVFLECVQDMDHENMFWYRQDPGLGLRLIYFSYDVKMKEKGDIPEGYSVSREKKERFSLILESASTNQTSMYLCASSLWITGRGREQYFGPGTRLTVT.